These 18 T cell receptor beta chains share one sample of origin, sequenced in a study of technical replicates of blood from a handful of donors. Clones were read by immunoSEQ multiplex PCR, and TCRdb kept only the in-frame ones, dropping some. This table holds tens of thousands of clones, roughly 91% found once. Sequenced material: T cells isolated from PBMCs. The receptors come from a human donor in good health.

V is TRBV6-6 and J is TRBJ2-7; 7 bases fit TRBD2. The CDR3 totals 15 residues. V was pared by 7 bases and J by 3 bases, with 12 bases of the junction left unmatched. CDR1 and CDR2 (germline): MNHNY, SVGAGI (reference sequence). The CDR3 DNA reads as TGTGCCAGCACCCTTCGGGGGGAGGGGAGCTACGAGCAGTACTTC. This translates into CASTLRGEGSYEQYF.

The chain combines TRBV18 with TRBJ1-1; D not resolved. Germline V gene data show CDR1 as KGHSH and CDR2 as LQKENI. V was clipped by 3 bases and J by 0 bases, with 14 bases between them. The CDR3 consists of 16 residues. The CDR3 DNA follows: TGTGCCAGCTCACCGGGAGAGTATTTTATGAACACTGAAGCTTTCTTT. Encoded protein: CASSPGEYFMNTEAFF. The variable domain in full, with the rest retrieved from reference TRBV18 and TRBJ1-1, is NAGVMQNPRHLVRRRGQEARLRCSPMKGHSHVYWYRQLPEEGLKFMVYLQKENIIDESGMPKERFSAEFPKEGPSILRIQQVVRGDSAAYFCASSPGEYFMNTEAFFGQGTRLTVV.

The CDR3 spells CASSEMGLAKNEQFF. Written as DNA, the CDR3 is TGTGCCAGCAGTGAAATGGGACTAGCTAAAAATGAGCAGTTCTTC. The chain uses TRBV6-1 and TRBJ2-1, with TRBD2 identical over 9 bases. The CDR3 is 15 residues long. With 2 bases clipped from V and 7 bases from J, the junction kept 6 bases outside the gene matches. Germline CDR1 and CDR2: MNHNS and SASEGT.

The chain joins TRBV9 to TRBJ1-2; D might be TRBD1 (5 bases). The CDR3 has 16 amino acids. The V gene's germline CDR1 is SGDLS and CDR2 YYNGEE. Trimming left V 4 bases short and J 8 bases short, with 24 bases between. CDR3: CASSPTSSRGRSGYTF. The CDR3 coding sequence is TGTGCCAGCAGCCCGACTTCGTCACGGGGGAGGTCAGGCTACACCTTC.

The V and J genes are TRBV5-1 and TRBJ2-2; 15 bases fit TRBD2. CDR3 length equals 18 residues. The V segment lost 3 bases and the J segment 0 bases; nucleotides outside the gene matches: 3. CDR1 is SGHRS, CDR2 YFSETQ, per germline. The CDR3 DNA sequence: TGCGCCAGCAGCTGGACTAGCGGGGGGGATCCGAACACCGGGGAGCTGTTTTTT. Translation gives CASSWTSGGDPNTGELFF.

V gene TRBV7-2 combines with J gene TRBJ2-7; D unclear. Germline V lookup: CDR1 SGHTA, CDR2 FQGNSA. The CDR3 has 16 residues. V was cut by 1 base and J by 0 bases, with 13 bases left in between. This chain's CDR3 is CASSLGGTASSYEQYF. CDR3 sequence (DNA): TGTGCCAGCAGCTTAGGCGGTACGGCTAGCTCCTACGAGCAGTACTTC.

The chain carries TRBV28 and TRBJ1-2, with 8 bases that match TRBD1. Germline V CDR1 and CDR2: MDHEN, SYDVKM. CDR3 length equals 15 residues. With V trimmed by 1 base and J by 7 bases, 8 bases remained unmatched. CDR3 DNA: TGTGCCAGCAGTTTATCTCACAGGGGGACGGGTGGCTACACCTTC. Its protein is CASSLSHRGTGGYTF.

The chain joins TRBV7-8 to TRBJ1-2; 7 bases are a match to TRBD1. Germline CDR1 and CDR2: SGHVS and FQNEAQ. The V segment lost 1 base and the J segment 8 bases; nucleotides outside the gene matches: 1. The CDR3 sequence is 12 residues long. The CDR3 nucleotides are TGTGCCAGCAGCTTAGGGGACAGAGGCTACACCTTC. Its protein is CASSLGDRGYTF.

V gene TRBV27 combines with J gene TRBJ1-5; D ambiguous. This CDR3 has 13 residues. Trimming removed 6 bases at V and 5 bases at J, with 11 bases between. CDR1 is MNHEY and CDR2 is SMNVEV in the germline V gene (reference sequence). The CDR3 protein is CASSYNVHQPQHF. The CDR3, as DNA: TGTGCCAGCAGCTATAATGTCCATCAGCCCCAGCATTTT.

The V call is TRBV10-2, the J call TRBJ1-1; 10 positions match TRBD1. Germline-derived CDR1 and CDR2 are WSHSY and SAAADI. With V trimmed by 7 bases and J by 4 bases, 9 bases remained unmatched. This CDR3 is 15 amino acids long. CDR3 nucleotides: TGCGCCAGCAACGACAGGGGGCCGAGGAGCACTGAAGCTTTCTTT. Protein product: CASNDRGPRSTEAFF.

The V gene is TRBV4-1, the J gene TRBJ1-1; perhaps TRBD1 as D (6 bases). Between the trimmed V and J ends, which lost 4 bases and 1 base, there was a span of 16 bases. CDR3 length equals 16 residues. The germline CDR1 and CDR2 sequences are MGHRA and YSYEKL. The CDR3 nucleotides read TGCGCCAGCAGCCTTACCGACGGGACACCGAACACTGAAGCTTTCTTT. This codes for CASSLTDGTPNTEAFF.

The gene calls are TRBV30 and TRBJ1-1; D perhaps matches TRBD1 (5 bases). CDR1 is GTSNPN, CDR2 SVGIG, per germline (reference sequence). This CDR3 comprises 14 residues. Trimming removed 1 base from V and 4 bases from J, with 13 bases in between. CDR3 DNA sequence: TGTGCCTGGAGTGGGATGTCGGGGGGCACTGAAGCTTTCTTT. Translating it yields CAWSGMSGGTEAFF.

This CDR3 reads CASSARATGGIGEQYF. The CDR3 nucleotides are TGCGCCAGCAGCGCGAGGGCGACAGGGGGCATCGGGGAGCAGTACTTC. The gene calls are TRBV5-1 and TRBJ2-7; 10 bases map to TRBD1. Germline V gene lookup returns CDR1 SGHRS and CDR2 YFSETQ. Unmatched junction bases numbered 14, after V lost 4 bases and J lost 7 bases. This CDR3 spans 16 amino acids.

The V call is TRBV5-1, the J call TRBJ2-1, with TRBD2 identical over 10 bases. Trimming at V came to 3 bases and at J to 4 bases, leaving 4 bases not matched to a gene. CDR3 length: 15 residues. The germline CDR1 and CDR2 sequences are SGHRS and YFSETQ. The CDR3: CASSWGLASYNEQFF. The DNA for the CDR3 is TGCGCCAGCAGCTGGGGACTAGCGAGTTACAATGAGCAGTTCTTC.

The chain joins TRBV27 to TRBJ2-2; 8 bases match TRBD1. The V gene's germline CDR1 is MNHEY and CDR2 SMNVEV (reference sequence). The CDR3 extends over 13 amino acids. V lost 6 bases and J lost 4; bases outside the gene matches: 1. CDR3: CASSQGATGELFF. The CDR3, as DNA: TGTGCCAGCAGCCAGGGGGCCACCGGGGAGCTGTTTTTT.

This chain connects TRBV7-3 to TRBJ2-1; 13 bases fit TRBD2. With V trimmed by 2 bases and J by 9 bases, 7 bases remained unmatched. CDR1 and CDR2 from the germline V gene are SGHTA and FQGTGA. The CDR3 length is 16 residues. CDR3 coding DNA: TGTGCCAGCAGCTTAGGGACTAGCGGGGTGGCGGCTGAGCAGTTCTTC. Translating it yields CASSLGTSGVAAEQFF.

The V call is TRBV15, the J call TRBJ2-7; 10 bases agree with TRBD1. In germline, CDR1 is LNHNV, CDR2 YYDKDF (reference sequence). CDR3 length equals 16 residues. With 2 bases clipped from V and 3 bases from J, the junction kept 7 bases outside the gene matches. CDR3 sequence: CATSRNSGQGNYEQYF. The CDR3 nucleotides read TGTGCCACCAGCAGAAATTCGGGACAGGGGAACTACGAGCAGTACTTC.

The V and J genes are TRBV2 and TRBJ2-7, with D tentatively TRBD2 (5 bases). The CDR3 sequence is 16 residues long. The V end lost 3 bases, the J end lost 3 bases, and 18 bases lay between the germline ends. Germline V gene data show CDR1 as SNHLY and CDR2 as FYNNEI. CDR3 DNA sequence: TGTGCCAGCAGTGAGCCGGGGTGGGGTAACATCTACGAGCAGTACTTC. Translation gives CASSEPGWGNIYEQYF.